One and the same sample provided the 24 T cell receptor beta chains below, sequenced in a study of human T cells and chemical hapten exposure. As to time point: pre-sensitization, week 0. Specified treatment: therapeutic diphenylcyclopropenone sensitization with weekly scalp DPC. TCRdb itself ran the RACE reads through MiXCR, one entry per CDR3 protein. This sample has roughly 100,000 distinct CDR3 sequences, with more than 10% found just once. Material: whole blood, obtained in connection with sensitization to the hapten diphenylcyclopropenone (DPC). The receptor source for this set is a woman between 45 and 60 years old with alopecia areata. Some clones in this sample may be carry-over from other donors' samples.

This clonotype was detected only a few times. The chain is built from TRBV11-2 and TRBJ2-7, with unresolved D. Trimming pared 0 bases from V and 3 bases from J, leaving 3 bases between. Germline V CDR1 and CDR2: SGHAT, FQNNGV. The CDR3 is made up of 12 amino acids. The CDR3: CASSLENYEQYF. The CDR3 bases are TGTGCCAGCAGCTTAGAGAACTACGAGCAGTACTTC. The full variable domain, rest sourced from reference TRBV11-2 and TRBJ2-7, is EAGVAQSPRYKIIEKRQSVAFWCNPISGHATLYWYQQILGQGPKLLIQFQNNGVVDDSQLPKDRFSAERLKGVDSTLKIQPAKLEDSAVYLCASSLENYEQYFGPGTRLTVT.

This clonotype was seen a few times. The gene calls are TRBV25-1 and TRBJ2-7; perhaps TRBD1 as D (5 bases). Germline V gene sequence: CDR1 MGHDK, CDR2 SYGVNS. The CDR3 length is 13 residues. V dropped 3 bases and J dropped 2 bases, with 8 bases sitting between them. Here the CDR3 DNA reads TGTGCCAGCAGTGACAGGGCTACCTACGAGCAGTACTTC. Translation: CASSDRATYEQYF.

This clonotype was observed at least ten times. The gene calls are TRBV5-1 and TRBJ2-4; D uncertain. Between the trimmed V and J ends, which lost 0 bases and 10 bases, there was a span of 11 bases. The CDR3 length is 13 residues. Per germline, CDR1 SGHRS and CDR2 YFSETQ. The CDR3 bases are TGCGCCAGCAGCTTGGGGACCACCGGGATTCAGTACTTC. This translates into CASSLGTTGIQYF. Based on the CDR3 plus reference TRBV5-1 and TRBJ2-4, the full variable domain is KAGVTQTPRYLIKTRGQQVTLSCSPISGHRSVSWYQQTPGQGLQFLFEYFSETQRNKGNFPGRFSGRQFSNSRSEMNVSTLELGDSALYLCASSLGTTGIQYFGAGTRLSVL.

This clonotype appeared a few times. V is TRBV2 and J is TRBJ1-3; TRBD1 matches 12 bases. The CDR3 has 19 residues. Germline V gene sequence: CDR1 SNHLY, CDR2 FYNNEI. J gave up 0 bases and V 5 bases, and 11 bases lay outside the gene matches. For the CDR3, the DNA is TGTGCCAGCAGTCGGACCGGGACAGGGGGCACCCTCTCTGGAAACACCATATATTTT. Protein: CASSRTGTGGTLSGNTIYF.

This clonotype was found a few times. The rearrangement links TRBV11-2 to TRBJ2-1, with 14 nucleotides matching TRBD2. Trimming removed 3 bases from V and 5 bases from J; junction bases left unmatched: 18. Per the germline V gene, CDR1 is SGHAT and CDR2 is FQNNGV. The CDR3 extends over 21 amino acids. CDR3 sequence (DNA): TGTGCCAGCAGCTTTTTGGCCTCGATCGGACTAGCGGGAGGCGTTAACAATGAGCAGTTCTTC. It encodes CASSFLASIGLAGGVNNEQFF.

Ten or more counts support this clonotype. V and J are TRBV15 and TRBJ1-1; D remains ambiguous. V was clipped by 5 bases and J by 4 bases, with 11 bases between them. The CDR3 is made up of 13 amino acids. Germline loops: CDR1 LNHNV, CDR2 YYDKDF (reference sequence). The CDR3: CATSAQAGTEAFF. The CDR3 DNA follows: TGTGCCACCAGCGCCCAGGCGGGCACTGAAGCTTTCTTT.

This rearrangement joins TRBV5-5 to TRBJ1-2; D not resolved. CDR3 length equals 14 residues. CDR1 and CDR2 (germline): SGHKS, YYEKEE (reference sequence). V lost 1 base and J lost 3, with 10 bases in between. CDR3 sequence: CASSLSATDYGYTF. The CDR3 nucleotides read TGTGCCAGCAGCTTGTCAGCTACCGACTATGGCTACACCTTC.

This clonotype was counted a few times. The chain uses TRBV20-1 and TRBJ2-1, with D perhaps TRBD1 or TRBD2 (5 bases each). CDR3 length equals 11 residues. The V and J ends lost 7 bases and 10 bases respectively, with 14 bases between them. CDR1 is DFQATT and CDR2 is SNEGSKA in the germline V gene (reference sequence). CDR3 nucleotides: TGCAGTGTCCTGAGGGGCCGGGAGCAGTTCTTC. Encoded protein: CSVLRGREQFF.

The chain employs TRBV12-3 or TRBV12-4 and TRBJ1-1; no definite D call. The CDR3 is made up of 13 amino acids. V lost 3 bases to trimming and J lost 5 bases, with 10 bases between them. CDR3 loop: CASSFQEWTEAFF. CDR3 nucleotide sequence: TGTGCCAGCAGTTTTCAGGAATGGACTGAAGCTTTCTTT.

The V call is TRBV28, the J call TRBJ1-5, with 10 nucleotides matching TRBD1. The junction had 4 bases not matched to a gene; V was cut back by 6 bases and J by 2 bases. This CDR3 is 15 amino acids long. From germline, CDR1 is MDHEN and CDR2 SYDVKM. CDR3 in amino acids: CASRRQGARNQPQHF. DNA for the CDR3: TGTGCCAGCAGGAGACAGGGGGCGCGCAATCAGCCCCAGCATTTT.

This clonotype has just a few counts. This chain connects TRBV3-1 to TRBJ2-5, with 7 positions matching TRBD1. The junction had 5 bases not matched to a gene; V was cut back by 1 base and J by 6 bases. This CDR3 contains 14 residues. Germline values: CDR1 LGHDT, CDR2 YNNKEL (reference sequence). CDR3 bases: TGTGCCAGCAGCCAAGGACAGGGCCGACAGACCCAGTACTTC. Protein: CASSQGQGRQTQYF.

This clonotype was counted ten times or more. The chain combines TRBV28 with TRBJ1-2; 7 nucleotides match TRBD1. From germline, CDR1 is MDHEN and CDR2 SYDVKM. J lost 0 bases, V lost 4 bases, and 8 bases had no gene match. This CDR3 spans 16 amino acids. As DNA, the CDR3 is TGTGCCAGCAGTTCACCCGGGACAGCGACTAACTATGGCTACACCTTC. This codes for CASSSPGTATNYGYTF.

This clonotype was seen ten or more times. The chain recombines TRBV29-1 with TRBJ2-1; 8 nucleotides align to TRBD1. Germline V gene lookup returns CDR1 SQVTM and CDR2 ANQGSEA. The CDR3 runs 15 residues. V shed 0 bases, J shed 4 bases, and the junction held 5 bases outside the gene matches. The CDR3 loop reads CSVEDPRGLYNEQFF. The CDR3 nucleotides read TGCAGCGTTGAAGATCCCAGGGGGCTTTACAATGAGCAGTTCTTC.

V usage is TRBV7-2 and J usage is TRBJ1-3; D remains unclear. The CDR3 loop spans 13 amino acids. Germline CDR1 and CDR2: SGHTA and FQGNSA. Trimming took 4 bases from V and 0 from J, leaving 4 bases between them. The CDR3 DNA follows: TGTGCCAGCAGCTCGTACTCTGGAAACACCATATATTTT. Protein: CASSSYSGNTIYF.

This clonotype was seen repeatedly, ten times or more. The rearrangement uses TRBV7-8 and TRBJ2-3; tentative D call: TRBD1 (6 bases). CDR3 length: 12 amino acids. Trimming took off 10 bases at V and 3 bases at J, with 11 bases between the two ends. Looked up from germline, CDR1 is SGHVS and CDR2 is FQNEAQ. The CDR3 spells CATGVRTDTQYF. In DNA, the CDR3 is TGTGCCACAGGGGTGAGGACAGATACGCAGTATTTT.

The chain carries TRBV6-2 or TRBV6-3 and TRBJ1-4; 7 bases match TRBD1. In germline, CDR1 is MNHEY, CDR2 SVGEGT. The CDR3 spans 15 residues. V lost 2 bases to trimming and J lost 5 bases; unmatched junction nucleotides: 5. The CDR3 sequence: CASSYAGTANEKLFF. For the CDR3, the DNA is TGTGCCAGCAGTTACGCCGGGACAGCGAATGAAAAACTGTTTTTT.

V gene TRBV28 combines with J gene TRBJ2-3; 8 nucleotides align to TRBD2. The trim removed 5 bases at V and 3 bases at J, leaving 13 bases unmatched. In germline, CDR1 is MDHEN, CDR2 SYDVKM. This CDR3 comprises 17 residues. The CDR3 DNA follows: TGTGCCAGCAGTGGTCTAGCGGGCGGAATTAGTACAGATACGCAGTATTTT. Translating it yields CASSGLAGGISTDTQYF.

There are a few counts of this clonotype. V is TRBV10-3 and J is TRBJ2-1; possibly TRBD1 or TRBD2 for D (5 bases each). The ends were cut back, 5 bases at V and 6 bases at J, with 11 bases in the middle. Germline lookup yields CDR1 ENHRY and CDR2 SYGVKD. CDR3 length equals 13 residues. CDR3 sequence reads: CAISSRDGNEQFF. CDR3 nucleotide sequence: TGTGCCATCAGTTCCAGGGACGGCAATGAGCAGTTCTTC.

Only a few counts were recorded for this clonotype. This sequence joins TRBV14 and TRBJ2-1; TRBD1 or TRBD2 may be the D gene (5 bases each). This CDR3 region has 14 residues. Per the germline V gene, CDR1 is SGHDN and CDR2 is FVKESK. V was shortened by 1 base and J by 8 bases, with 12 bases between the two germline ends. The CDR3 reads CASSQVWGSDEQFF. The DNA of the CDR3 is TGTGCCAGCAGCCAAGTTTGGGGGAGCGATGAGCAGTTCTTC.

This clonotype appeared many times. CDR3: CASSFQEVISANYGYTF. CDR3 DNA: TGTGCCAGCAGTTTCCAGGAGGTGATTTCGGCAAACTATGGCTACACCTTC. This rearrangement joins TRBV12-3 or TRBV12-4 to TRBJ1-2, with D unresolved. The CDR3 spans 17 residues. V was pared by 3 bases and J by 2 bases, with 19 bases between.

This clonotype was seen more than once but under ten times. The chain combines TRBV27 with TRBJ2-7; D is unresolved. The germline gives CDR1 MNHEY, CDR2 SMNVEV (reference sequence). The length of the CDR3 is 8 residues. V lost 10 bases to trimming and J lost 2 bases, with 0 bases between them. The CDR3 here is CATYEQYF. Written as DNA, the CDR3 is TGTGCCACCTACGAGCAGTACTTC.

The CDR3 region is CASKGADHGKVTQYF. CDR3 DNA sequence: TGTGCCAGCAAGGGAGCGGACCATGGGAAAGTGACCCAGTACTTC. The chain couples TRBV7-2 to TRBJ2-5; D may be TRBD2 (5 bases). V was shortened by 7 bases and J by 7 bases, with 22 bases between the two germline ends. Germline assignment: CDR1 SGHTA and CDR2 FQGNSA. The CDR3 runs to 15 residues.

V usage is TRBV28 and J usage is TRBJ2-3; 9 bases line up with TRBD2. The length of the CDR3 is 15 residues. Germline trimming cut 3 bases from V and 0 bases from J; bases unmatched to any gene: 1. The germline V gene has CDR1 MDHEN and CDR2 SYDVKM. In nucleotides, the CDR3 is TGTGCCAGCAGTTTTGGGACTAGCAGCACAGATACGCAGTATTTT. This gives the protein CASSFGTSSTDTQYF.

The chain is built from TRBV5-1 and TRBJ2-3; D perhaps matches TRBD2 (6 bases). CDR3 size: 15 residues. Germline V gene sequence: CDR1 SGHRS, CDR2 YFSETQ. V dropped 5 bases and J dropped 0 bases, with 13 bases sitting between them. CDR3 bases: TGCGCCAGCAGTATTAGCGGACCTAGCACAGATACGCAGTATTTT. Its protein is CASSISGPSTDTQYF.